The 30 T cell receptor beta chains presented below share a single source sample, sequenced in a study of OX40 agonist ivuxolimab in advanced cancers. Profiling relied on immunoSEQ multiplex PCR, and the TCRdb table lists in-frame clones only, not all of them. Of 69,000 or so clones in the sample, roughly nine tenths are singletons; the top ten hold around 6.9%. The sample was CD4+ or CD8+ T cells sorted from blood, taken in a trial of the OX40 agonist ivuxolimab. The receptors were gathered from an adult with an advanced solid tumor such as melanoma, head and neck, liver or kidney cancer.

The chain is built from TRBV7-8 and TRBJ1-1, with 12 bases identical to TRBD1. CDR1 is SGHVS, CDR2 FQNEAQ, per germline. The CDR3 has 16 amino acids. V trimming: 2 bases; J trimming: 11 bases; junction bases outside the gene matches: 12. This CDR3 is CASSLYIGTGGVGAFF. The CDR3 DNA sequence: TGTGCCAGCAGCTTATATATTGGGACAGGGGGCGTCGGGGCTTTCTTT.

This chain connects TRBV15 to TRBJ1-5; D is ambiguous. Trimming left V 0 bases short and J 2 bases short, with 8 bases between. The CDR3 runs 15 residues. Germline V gives CDR1 LNHNV, CDR2 YYDKDF (reference sequence). The chain's CDR3 is CATSRDRQGNQPQHF. The CDR3 coding sequence is TGTGCCACCAGCAGAGATCGGCAGGGCAATCAGCCCCAGCATTTT.

This chain connects TRBV9 to TRBJ2-7; D gene uncertain. This CDR3 contains 12 residues. Germline lookup yields CDR1 SGDLS and CDR2 YYNGEE. V was shortened by 4 bases and J by 5 bases, with 10 bases between the two germline ends. CDR3 region: CASSPSQNEQYF. CDR3 DNA: TGTGCCAGCAGCCCGTCCCAGAACGAGCAGTACTTC.

The chain links TRBV5-8 to TRBJ2-7; D gene unclear. Germline V gene lookup returns CDR1 SGHTS and CDR2 YDEGEE. Trimming pared 0 bases from V and 4 bases from J, leaving 5 bases between. CDR3 length: 12 residues. In nucleotides, the CDR3 is TGTGCCAGCAGCTTGGGAGTTTACGAGCAGTACTTC. Residues: CASSLGVYEQYF.

The chain employs TRBV6-4 and TRBJ2-7; tentative D call: TRBD1 (6 bases). The V and J ends lost 0 bases and 3 bases respectively, with 21 bases between them. The CDR3 has 18 residues. Germline V gene data show CDR1 as MRHNA and CDR2 as SNTAGT. For the CDR3, the DNA is TGTGCCAGCAGTGACTCAATGTTGACAGGTCCTGGTTTCTACGAGCAGTACTTC. This gives the protein CASSDSMLTGPGFYEQYF.

The V and J genes are TRBV6-5 and TRBJ2-7; 9 bases line up with TRBD1. The CDR3 is 15 amino acids. V trimming: 2 bases; J trimming: 3 bases; junction bases outside the gene matches: 5. Germline V lookup: CDR1 MNHEY, CDR2 SVGAGI. The CDR3 coding sequence is TGTGCCAGCAGTTACGGGGTGGGACAGGGCTACGAGCAGTACTTC. Protein product: CASSYGVGQGYEQYF.

The chain is built from TRBV19 and TRBJ2-1; D gene ambiguous. Trimming took off 9 bases at V and 6 bases at J, with 9 bases between the two ends. There are 11 residues in the CDR3. Germline V gene data show CDR1 as LNHDA and CDR2 as SQIVND (reference sequence). CDR3: CASEWGNEQFF. Written as DNA, the CDR3 is TGTGCCAGCGAATGGGGCAATGAGCAGTTCTTC.

This clone was observed a few times. The chain has TRBV27 and TRBJ2-7; 8 bases match TRBD2. V shed 5 bases, J shed 1 base, and the junction held 10 bases outside the gene matches. This CDR3 region has 16 residues. Germline lookup yields CDR1 MNHEY and CDR2 SMNVEV (reference sequence). The CDR3 DNA follows: TGTGCCAGCAGTCCATATCCGGGACTAGTTTCCTACGAGCAGTACTTC. Translating it yields CASSPYPGLVSYEQYF.

The chain carries TRBV5-5 and TRBJ1-3; TRBD1 is a possible D gene (6 bases). The CDR3 is 15 residues long. Germline values: CDR1 SGHKS, CDR2 YYEKEE (reference sequence). Trimming took off 2 bases at V and 4 bases at J, with 13 bases between the two ends. The CDR3 loop reads CASSFDGTSGNTIYF. CDR3 nucleotide sequence: TGTGCCAGCAGCTTCGACGGGACATCCGGAAACACCATATATTTT.

V and J are TRBV11-2 and TRBJ1-4; possibly TRBD1 for D (5 bases). V was pared by 5 bases and J by 7 bases, with 17 bases between. The germline gives CDR1 SGHAT, CDR2 FQNNGV. This CDR3 comprises 15 residues. DNA of the CDR3: TGTGCCAGCAGCACCGGGGCCCAAAGAAGTGAAAAACTGTTTTTT. Translated, it gives CASSTGAQRSEKLFF.

The rearrangement uses TRBV19 and TRBJ2-1; D gene ambiguous. This CDR3 is 13 amino acids long. Between the trimmed V and J ends, which lost 10 bases and 8 bases, there was a span of 18 bases. The V gene's germline CDR1 is LNHDA and CDR2 SQIVND (reference sequence). CDR3: CATAMGRVYEQFF. DNA of the CDR3: TGTGCCACGGCCATGGGCCGTGTTTATGAGCAGTTCTTC.

V gene TRBV18 combines with J gene TRBJ2-5; D is possibly TRBD1 or TRBD2 (5 bases each). The germline gives CDR1 KGHSH, CDR2 LQKENI. V gave up 0 bases and J gave up 3 bases, with 14 bases separating them. The CDR3 covers 16 residues. The CDR3 sequence: CASSPPFLVGEETQYF. As DNA, the CDR3 is TGTGCCAGCTCACCACCTTTCCTGGTGGGGGAAGAGACCCAGTACTTC.

J is TRBJ1-1 and V is TRBV6-6, with unresolved D. V lost 1 base to trimming and J lost 7 bases, with 7 bases between them. Germline assignment: CDR1 MNHNY and CDR2 SVGAGI (reference sequence). This CDR3 is 12 amino acids long. This CDR3 is CASSYLNDEAFF. For the CDR3, the DNA is TGTGCCAGCAGTTACTTGAACGATGAAGCTTTCTTT.

This clone was found a few times. The V gene is TRBV29-1, the J gene TRBJ2-7; D is ambiguous. Trimming took 4 bases from V and 7 from J, leaving 14 bases between them. Germline V CDR1 and CDR2: SQVTM, ANQGSEA. The CDR3 runs to 12 residues. In DNA, the CDR3 is TGCAGCGTTGTGGTCAGGTCAGAGGAGCAGTACTTC. Its translation: CSVVVRSEEQYF.

This chain links TRBV5-6 with TRBJ1-4, with unresolved D. V lost 0 bases, J lost 8 bases, and 5 bases lay in between. Germline V lookup: CDR1 SGHDT, CDR2 YYEEEE. This CDR3 contains 12 residues. CDR3 nucleotide sequence: TGTGCCAGCAGCTTGGTCGGGGAAAAACTGTTTTTT. Its translation: CASSLVGEKLFF.

This chain links TRBV4-1 with TRBJ2-7; 9 bases fit TRBD1. The CDR3 covers 15 residues. Germline assignment: CDR1 MGHRA and CDR2 YSYEKL. The V and J ends lost 5 bases and 0 bases, in that order; junction bases with no gene match: 5. The CDR3 nucleotides read TGCGCCAGCAGCGCCTGGACAGGGGTCTCCTACGAGCAGTACTTC. Translated, it gives CASSAWTGVSYEQYF.

The DNA for the CDR3 is TGTGCCAGCAGCGTCCCCGCGACAGAGCCCAACACCGGGGAGCTGTTTTTT. This gives the protein CASSVPATEPNTGELFF. The chain links TRBV9 to TRBJ2-2, with D perhaps matching TRBD1 (5 bases). The CDR3 runs 17 residues. The V end was cut by 2 bases, the J end by 2 bases, with 16 bases between. Germline values: CDR1 SGDLS, CDR2 YYNGEE.

The chain couples TRBV7-2 to TRBJ2-1, with TRBD1 as a possible D gene (5 bases). This CDR3 has 18 amino acids. V was shortened by 1 base and J by 5 bases, with 21 bases between the two germline ends. From germline, CDR1 is SGHTA and CDR2 FQGNSA. The CDR3, as DNA: TGTGCCAGCAGCTTAGAAGCCAGGGTAAATTATAGAGACAATGAGCAGTTCTTC. It is translated as CASSLEARVNYRDNEQFF.

The chain links TRBV7-9 to TRBJ2-6, with a possible D match to TRBD1 (5 bases). V lost 1 base, J lost 0 bases, and 13 bases lay in between. Germline assignment: CDR1 SEHNR and CDR2 FQNEAQ (reference sequence). This CDR3 has 18 amino acids. The CDR3 spells CASSLERQGISGANVLTF. The CDR3 bases are TGTGCCAGCAGCTTAGAGAGGCAGGGAATCTCTGGGGCCAACGTCCTGACTTTC.

The chain uses TRBV27 and TRBJ1-1; D is ambiguous. Trimming cost V 5 bases and J 4 bases, with 11 bases left between them. The CDR3 totals 13 residues. Germline V gene data show CDR1 as MNHEY and CDR2 as SMNVEV (reference sequence). CDR3 nucleotide sequence: TGTGCCAGCAGTGAAGGGTGGGGCACTGAAGCTTTCTTT. Protein product: CASSEGWGTEAFF.

This clone is judged medium-sized. The chain employs TRBV4-3 and TRBJ2-7; possibly TRBD2 for D (6 bases). The CDR3 totals 16 residues. Per the germline V gene, CDR1 is LGHNA and CDR2 is YSLEER. V dropped 0 bases and J dropped 4 bases, with 16 bases sitting between them. The CDR3 spells CASSQDRGSGGYEQYF. The DNA for the CDR3 is TGCGCCAGCAGCCAAGATCGGGGGTCCGGCGGTTACGAGCAGTACTTC.

V usage is TRBV30 and J usage is TRBJ2-7; D is undetermined. The V and J ends lost 4 bases and 2 bases respectively, with 12 bases between them. The CDR3 sequence is 13 residues long. Germline V gene data show CDR1 as GTSNPN and CDR2 as SVGIG (reference sequence). Here the CDR3 reads CAWTSWVTYEQYF. The DNA for the CDR3 is TGTGCCTGGACCAGCTGGGTCACCTACGAGCAGTACTTC.

This chain joins TRBV19 and TRBJ1-1; D unclear. Germline V gene lookup returns CDR1 LNHDA and CDR2 SQIVND (reference sequence). The V end lost 0 bases, the J end lost 1 base, and 9 bases lay between the germline ends. CDR3 length equals 15 residues. CDR3 bases: TGTGCCAGTAGTATAGAGGTCAGCGGGAACACTGAAGCTTTCTTT. Its protein is CASSIEVSGNTEAFF.

This clone was seen a single time. This chain connects TRBV5-6 to TRBJ1-6, with D maybe TRBD1 (5 bases). The germline V and J ends were trimmed by 3 bases and 5 bases, with 24 bases remaining between them. The CDR3 is made up of 19 amino acids. Germline CDR1 is SGHDT and CDR2 is YYEEEE. CDR3 loop: CASSSSWDGLPSDNSPLHF. The CDR3, as DNA: TGTGCCAGCAGCTCAAGCTGGGACGGACTCCCATCCGATAATTCACCCCTCCACTTT. Using reference TRBV5-6 and TRBJ1-6 for the parts outside the CDR3, the full variable domain is DAGVTQSPTHLIKTRGQQVTLRCSPKSGHDTVSWYQQALGQGPQFIFQYYEEEERQRGNFPDRFSGHQFPNYSSELNVNALLLGDSALYLCASSSSWDGLPSDNSPLHFGNGTRLTVT.

The chain uses TRBV7-6 and TRBJ1-1; D might be TRBD1 (5 bases). V dropped 1 base and J dropped 1 base, with 7 bases sitting between them. Germline V lookup: CDR1 SGHVS, CDR2 FNYEAQ. The CDR3 loop spans 14 amino acids. CDR3 bases: TGTGCCAGCAGCTTAGACGACAGGAACACTGAAGCTTTCTTT. Protein: CASSLDDRNTEAFF.

V and J are TRBV4-2 and TRBJ2-2; possible D gene TRBD1, 6 bases. Per the germline V gene, CDR1 is LGHNA and CDR2 is YNFKEQ. The CDR3 sequence is 17 residues long. Trimming removed 0 bases from V and 1 base from J, with 12 bases in between. The CDR3 is CASSQEQGPENTGELFF. The CDR3 DNA is TGTGCCAGCAGCCAAGAACAGGGCCCGGAGAACACCGGGGAGCTGTTTTTT.

Sample share makes this clone medium-sized. The chain carries TRBV5-4 and TRBJ2-7; D is uncertain. V lost 3 bases and J 1 base, leaving 5 bases between the germline ends. The CDR3 totals 12 residues. Germline V lookup: CDR1 SGHNT, CDR2 YYREEE (reference sequence). The CDR3 nucleotides read TGTGCCAGCAGCTCCGGTTCCTACGAGCAGTACTTC. Translation: CASSSGSYEQYF.

The sample holds a few counts of this clone. The V call is TRBV4-3, the J call TRBJ2-2, with 7 nucleotides matching TRBD1. V was clipped by 0 bases and J by 7 bases; unmatched bases: 5. The length of the CDR3 is 15 residues. Germline CDR1 and CDR2: LGHNA and YSLEER. The DNA of the CDR3 is TGCGCCAGCAGCCAAGACGGAAGGGACAGCGGGGAGCTGTTTTTT. Translation: CASSQDGRDSGELFF.

This chain uses TRBV7-9 with TRBJ2-1, with a possible D match to TRBD1 (6 bases). The germline V gene has CDR1 SEHNR and CDR2 FQNEAQ (reference sequence). The CDR3 is made up of 14 amino acids. V lost 4 bases and J 4 bases, leaving 11 bases between the germline ends. The CDR3 DNA is TGTGCCAGCAGCTCCGGGACATGGTACAATGAGCAGTTCTTC. This translates into CASSSGTWYNEQFF.

The gene calls are TRBV7-4 and TRBJ1-1; the D is unclear. This CDR3 region has 16 residues. Trimming took 7 bases from V and 0 from J, leaving 18 bases between them. Germline loops: CDR1 SGHVT, CDR2 SQSDAQ. CDR3 residues: CASTGVAKGLNTEAFF. In DNA form, the CDR3 reads TGTGCCAGCACCGGTGTGGCCAAAGGATTGAACACTGAAGCTTTCTTT.